The 9 T cell receptor beta chains presented below share a single source sample, sequenced in a study of radiation and T cells in renal cell carcinoma. Specified time point: baseline pretreatment blood. Treatment here: 15 Gy SBRT to primary tumor, nephrectomy 4 weeks later. Repertoires were generated with immunoSEQ multiplex PCR, while TCRdb's copy carries only in-frame clones and drops some. The sample holds 150,000 or so clones, 88% seen once. The source was blood, collected from a patient whose treatment included radiotherapy and nephrectomy. These receptors all stem from a woman aged 65 to 85 with renal cell carcinoma.

This chain uses TRBV4-3 with TRBJ1-2; D gene unclear. V lost 0 bases and J lost 2, with 7 bases in between. This CDR3 comprises 14 residues. Germline V lookup: CDR1 LGHNA, CDR2 YSLEER. As DNA, the CDR3 is TGCGCCAGCAGCCAAGAAATCGGGAACTATGGCTACACCTTC. Protein sequence: CASSQEIGNYGYTF.

The rearrangement joins TRBV14 to TRBJ2-1; D may be TRBD2 (7 bases). Germline V CDR1 and CDR2: SGHDN, FVKESK. CDR3 length equals 14 residues. The V gene lost 0 bases and the J gene lost 10 bases, with 13 bases spanning the gap. In DNA form, the CDR3 reads TGTGCCAGCAGCCAAGAATGGGGGCGGGAGGAGCAGTTCTTC. Translating gives CASSQEWGREEQFF.

The J gene is TRBJ1-2, the V gene TRBV27; 10 bases are a match to TRBD1. Trimming cost V 7 bases and J 8 bases; bases outside gene matches: 4. Germline CDR1 is MNHEY and CDR2 is SMNVEV (reference sequence). The CDR3 sequence is 12 residues long. The CDR3 spells CASMTGGLGYTF. The CDR3 DNA reads TGTGCCAGCATGACAGGGGGCTTGGGCTACACCTTC.

The rearrangement joins TRBV6-1 to TRBJ1-1; TRBD1 might be the D (5 bases). The germline V gene has CDR1 MNHNS and CDR2 SASEGT. The CDR3 is 14 residues long. The germline V and J ends were trimmed by 4 bases and 5 bases, with 14 bases remaining between them. The CDR3 DNA is TGTGCCAGCAGTGGTCGGGGATGGGGGACTGAAGCTTTCTTT. This sequence encodes CASSGRGWGTEAFF.

This chain uses TRBV7-2 with TRBJ2-1, with TRBD2 matching 7 bases. The germline gives CDR1 SGHTA, CDR2 FQGNSA. The CDR3 length is 16 residues. With V trimmed by 7 bases and J by 3 bases, 12 bases remained unmatched. In nucleotides, the CDR3 is TGTGCCAGCACCCTAAGAATAGCGGGCCGCTACAATGAGCAGTTCTTC. Protein product: CASTLRIAGRYNEQFF. The variable domain in full, with the rest retrieved from reference TRBV7-2 and TRBJ2-1, is GAGVSQSPSNKVTEKGKDVELRCDPISGHTALYWYRQSLGQGLEFLIYFQGNSAPDKSGLPSDRFSAERTGGSVSTLTIQRTQQEDSAVYLCASTLRIAGRYNEQFFGPGTRLTVL.

The rearrangement links TRBV28 to TRBJ2-2; 7 positions match TRBD2. This CDR3 is 14 amino acids long. Germline CDR1 and CDR2: MDHEN and SYDVKM. The V segment lost 8 bases and the J segment 4 bases; nucleotides outside the gene matches: 7. The CDR3 nucleotides read TGTGCCAGCGAAGTGGCGGGGGTCACCGGGGAGCTGTTTTTT. Translating it yields CASEVAGVTGELFF.

The J gene is TRBJ1-2, the V gene TRBV7-8; D not resolved. Germline-derived CDR1 and CDR2 are SGHVS and FQNEAQ. V dropped 1 base and J dropped 4 bases, with 4 bases sitting between them. This CDR3 is 12 amino acids long. CDR3 protein: CASSLGFYGYTF. The CDR3 nucleotides are TGTGCCAGCAGCTTAGGGTTCTATGGCTACACCTTC.

This sequence joins TRBV9 and TRBJ2-1; D not certain. V was clipped by 3 bases and J by 1 base, with 11 bases between them. Germline V gene data show CDR1 as SGDLS and CDR2 as YYNGEE. The CDR3 consists of 15 residues. In DNA, the CDR3 is TGTGCCAGCAGCGCCCGGACGGATTCCTACAATGAGCAGTTCTTC. Translating it yields CASSARTDSYNEQFF.

The J gene is TRBJ1-5, the V gene TRBV18; no firm D call. V lost 2 bases and J lost 0, with 11 bases in between. This CDR3 contains 16 residues. The germline V gene encodes CDR1 KGHSH and CDR2 LQKENI. The CDR3 DNA is TGTGCCAGCTCACCAGTCAGGATCGATAGCAATCAGCCCCAGCATTTT. Amino acids: CASSPVRIDSNQPQHF.